These 21 T cell receptor beta chains share one sample of origin, sequenced in a study of shared clonotypes between healthy human individuals. Assay: immunoSEQ multiplex PCR; the TCRdb copy retains only in-frame clones and omits some. This sample yields over a million clones, of which around 98% are seen a single time; around 0.47% belongs to the top ten. The sequenced sample consisted of naive CD4+ T cells sorted from blood. As to subset: CD45RA+ positively selected. Every receptor here comes from a man aged 30-40 years in good health.

The V gene is TRBV28, the J gene TRBJ2-7; TRBD1 agrees at 12 bases. Germline V gene sequence: CDR1 MDHEN, CDR2 SYDVKM. With 3 bases clipped from V and 4 bases from J, the junction kept 10 bases outside the gene matches. The CDR3 is made up of 17 amino acids. The CDR3: CASSFQPWGQGAYEQYF. The CDR3 region has the DNA TGTGCCAGCAGTTTTCAGCCTTGGGGACAGGGGGCATACGAGCAGTACTTC.

This chain links TRBV2 with TRBJ1-2; TRBD1 matches at 10 bases. Germline loops: CDR1 SNHLY, CDR2 FYNNEI. The CDR3 runs 13 residues. J was trimmed by 7 bases and V by 7 bases; bases with no gene match: 6. In DNA, the CDR3 is TGTGCCAGCACTAGACAGGGGGCTTCTGGCTACACCTTC. This translates into CASTRQGASGYTF.

The CDR3 spells CASSYRPISYNEQFF. Written as DNA, the CDR3 is TGTGCCAGCAGTTACAGACCGATCTCCTACAATGAGCAGTTCTTC. The chain combines TRBV6-5 with TRBJ2-1, with no clear D. With 2 bases removed from V and 0 bases from J, the gap between germline ends came to 8 bases. Germline values: CDR1 MNHEY, CDR2 SVGAGI. The CDR3 spans 15 residues.

The V call is TRBV6-1, the J call TRBJ1-4; D is uncertain. This CDR3 spans 14 amino acids. Germline V CDR1 and CDR2: MNHNS, SASEGT. Trimming cost V 8 bases and J 7 bases, with 17 bases left between them. CDR3 nucleotide sequence: TGTGCCAGCCGTACCGGGCCCCGAGGTGAAAAACTGTTTTTT. This translates into CASRTGPRGEKLFF.

The chain links TRBV7-3 to TRBJ1-3; D unresolved. Germline-derived CDR1 and CDR2 are SGHTA and FQGTGA. This CDR3 region has 16 residues. V lost 2 bases and J 4 bases, leaving 15 bases between the germline ends. CDR3 amino acids: CASSLSGRFAGNTIYF. DNA of the CDR3: TGTGCCAGCAGCTTATCCGGAAGGTTCGCCGGAAACACCATATATTTT.

This sequence joins TRBV11-2 and TRBJ2-1, with TRBD2 as a possible D gene (5 bases). The V gene's germline CDR1 is SGHAT and CDR2 FQNNGV. The length of the CDR3 is 12 residues. The germline V and J ends were trimmed by 1 base and 11 bases, with 9 bases remaining between them. CDR3: CASSLGGSKQFF. CDR3 nucleotides: TGTGCCAGCAGCTTAGGCGGGTCTAAGCAGTTCTTC.

The chain uses TRBV28 and TRBJ2-2; TRBD2 might be the D (6 bases). Germline V lookup: CDR1 MDHEN, CDR2 SYDVKM. The V and J ends lost 7 bases and 5 bases respectively, with 11 bases between them. This CDR3 spans 13 amino acids. The CDR3: CASNGGSTGELFF. The CDR3 DNA reads as TGTGCCAGCAATGGAGGGTCTACCGGGGAGCTGTTTTTT.

This clone came up once. The rearrangement links TRBV15 to TRBJ2-5, with unresolved D. Deletions cut 0 bases from V and 2 bases from J, with 22 bases between. The V gene's germline CDR1 is LNHNV and CDR2 YYDKDF (reference sequence). This CDR3 is 19 amino acids long. In DNA, the CDR3 is TGTGCCACCAGCAGAGATCGGGCTGTCCTTGGGGTACCACAAGAGACCCAGTACTTC. This encodes CATSRDRAVLGVPQETQYF.

The chain links TRBV30 to TRBJ2-1, with D unclear. CDR1 is GTSNPN, CDR2 SVGIG, per germline (reference sequence). The CDR3 consists of 12 residues. The V and J ends lost 4 bases and 9 bases respectively, with 13 bases between them. CDR3 residues: CAWMRSTIEQFF. The CDR3 nucleotides are TGTGCCTGGATGCGAAGTACAATTGAGCAGTTCTTC.

CDR3 in DNA: TGCGCCAGCAGCCAAGCTGGTCAGGGAACCTACGAGCAGTACTTC. Protein: CASSQAGQGTYEQYF. The chain has TRBV4-3 and TRBJ2-7, with D tentatively TRBD1 (5 bases). V gave up 1 base and J gave up 2 bases, with 12 bases separating them. The CDR3 extends over 15 amino acids. The germline gives CDR1 LGHNA, CDR2 YSLEER.

This sequence joins TRBV28 and TRBJ2-1; tentative D call: TRBD2 (6 bases). Germline CDR1 MDHEN, CDR2 SYDVKM. The CDR3 spans 14 residues. Trimming removed 6 bases from V and 6 bases from J, with 15 bases in between. The CDR3 DNA follows: TGTGCCAGCAGGCCGACTAGACTCAGCAATGAGCAGTTCTTC. It codes for CASRPTRLSNEQFF.

The V call is TRBV5-1, the J call TRBJ2-1, with D perhaps given as TRBD1 or TRBD2 (5 bases each). CDR1 is SGHRS and CDR2 is YFSETQ in the germline V gene. With 1 base removed from V and 5 bases from J, the gap between germline ends came to 13 bases. The CDR3 is 15 residues long. This chain's CDR3 is CASSLTGTTNNEQFF. The CDR3 nucleotides read TGCGCCAGCAGCTTGACCGGGACCACAAACAATGAGCAGTTCTTC.

This clone was recorded only once. V is TRBV5-4 and J is TRBJ2-1; 7 nucleotides agree with TRBD2. V trimming: 7 bases; J trimming: 6 bases; junction bases outside the gene matches: 4. This CDR3 region has 12 residues. Germline V gives CDR1 SGHNT, CDR2 YYREEE (reference sequence). CDR3 residues: CASWGGSNEQFF. The CDR3 nucleotides read TGTGCCAGCTGGGGGGGGTCCAATGAGCAGTTCTTC.

This sequence joins TRBV28 and TRBJ2-1; 9 positions agree with TRBD1. The J segment lost 12 bases and the V segment lost 3 bases, leaving 9 bases of the junction unmatched. Germline lookup yields CDR1 MDHEN and CDR2 SYDVKM. This CDR3 has 14 residues. CDR3 region: CASSFGQGTRGQFF. CDR3 in DNA: TGTGCCAGCAGTTTCGGACAGGGGACTCGGGGGCAGTTCTTC. The full variable domain, its missing parts supplied by reference TRBV28 and TRBJ2-1, is DVKVTQSSRYLVKRTGEKVFLECVQDMDHENMFWYRQDPGLGLRLIYFSYDVKMKEKGDIPEGYSVSREKKERFSLILESASTNQTSMYLCASSFGQGTRGQFFGPGTRLTVL.

V usage is TRBV9 and J usage is TRBJ2-2; 8 bases map to TRBD2. Germline CDR1 is SGDLS and CDR2 is YYNGEE. CDR3 length: 18 amino acids. Losses at the gene ends were 0 bases for V and 5 bases for J; bases not matched to a gene: 12. CDR3: CASSVDPYSGAGTGELFF. CDR3 sequence (DNA): TGTGCCAGCAGCGTAGATCCTTATAGCGGGGCCGGAACCGGGGAGCTGTTTTTT.

The chain recombines TRBV10-3 with TRBJ1-3; D gene unclear. The V end lost 5 bases, the J end lost 2 bases, and 1 base lay between the germline ends. The CDR3 has 11 amino acids. Per the germline V gene, CDR1 is ENHRY and CDR2 is SYGVKD. The CDR3 coding sequence is TGTGCCATCAGTCCTGGAAACACCATATATTTT. Amino acid sequence: CAISPGNTIYF.

This clone was recorded a few times. The V call is TRBV6-5, the J call TRBJ2-7, with 7 positions matching TRBD1. The CDR3 consists of 13 residues. Germline lookup yields CDR1 MNHEY and CDR2 SVGAGI. After removal of 6 bases from V and 2 bases from J, the junction contained 4 bases not matched to a gene. CDR3 residues: CASRNRGPYEQYF. CDR3 bases: TGTGCCAGCAGAAACAGGGGCCCCTACGAGCAGTACTTC.

V is TRBV5-4 and J is TRBJ2-1; the D is unclear. The V gene lost 4 bases and the J gene lost 0 bases, with 17 bases spanning the gap. This CDR3 comprises 17 residues. Germline CDR1 SGHNT, CDR2 YYREEE (reference sequence). The DNA of the CDR3 is TGTGCCAGCAGCCCTGGACCCTCAACCCGCTCCTACAATGAGCAGTTCTTC. Protein sequence: CASSPGPSTRSYNEQFF.

The rearrangement joins TRBV5-5 to TRBJ2-7; the D is unclear. V was pared by 0 bases and J by 3 bases, with 10 bases between. Germline V gene lookup returns CDR1 SGHKS and CDR2 YYEKEE (reference sequence). This CDR3 region has 14 residues. Written as DNA, the CDR3 is TGTGCCAGCAGCTTGGCCGGCACACTCTACGAGCAGTACTTC. The encoded protein is CASSLAGTLYEQYF.

The V call is TRBV15, the J call TRBJ1-2; 10 nucleotides align to TRBD1. The CDR3 is 15 residues long. The V segment lost 5 bases and the J segment 8 bases; nucleotides outside the gene matches: 11. The germline gives CDR1 LNHNV, CDR2 YYDKDF (reference sequence). The CDR3 protein is CATSRRDRGAEGYTF. Written as DNA, the CDR3 is TGTGCCACCAGCCGCCGGGACAGGGGAGCGGAGGGCTACACCTTC. The entire variable domain, with the rest obtained from reference TRBV15 and TRBJ1-2, is as follows: DAMVIQNPRYQVTQFGKPVTLSCSQTLNHNVMYWYQQKSSQAPKLLFHYYDKDFNNEADTPDNFQSRRPNTSFCFLDIRSPGLGDTAMYLCATSRRDRGAEGYTFGSGTRLTVV.

This rearrangement joins TRBV7-3 to TRBJ2-3; tentative D call: TRBD2 (5 bases). Germline values: CDR1 SGHTA, CDR2 FQGTGA. The CDR3 length is 14 residues. Trimming shortened V by 2 bases and J by 6 bases, and 12 bases separated the two germline ends. CDR3 sequence (DNA): TGTGCCAGCAGCTTATCCCGGAGAGGGGATACGCAGTATTTT. Translating gives CASSLSRRGDTQYF.